The clone carrying this T cell receptor (beta chain) occurred a few times. Its matching antigen is unknown. TCRdb called the RACE reads again in MiXCR, with one record for every CDR3 protein. The table records about 120,000 distinct CDR3 sequences, around an eighth of them present only once. Time point described: pre-sensitization, week 0. Treatment described: therapeutic diphenylcyclopropenone sensitization with weekly scalp DPC. Patches went on only after blood had been drawn each time. Per germline, CDR1 DFQATT and CDR2 SNEGSKA (reference sequence). This CDR3 is built from 17 residues. Trimming pared 6 bases from V and 0 bases from J, leaving 21 bases between. The data were taken from a study of human T cells and chemical hapten exposure. The study, taken as a whole, reports: No change in TCRs above 1 in 1000 frequency was produced by DPC sensitization. Alopecia affecting every donor means their immune response may not match healthy people's.

The chain employs TRBV20-1 and TRBJ1-5, with D uncertain. This receptor was obtained from a woman between 18 and 29 years old with alopecia areata. Some clones in this sample may be carry-over from other donors' samples. The sequenced sample was whole blood, obtained in connection with sensitization to the hapten diphenylcyclopropenone (DPC). The CDR3: CSALGSGETYSNQPQHF. For the CDR3, the DNA is TGCAGTGCCCTAGGATCAGGAGAGACCTATAGCAATCAGCCCCAGCATTTT.